These 24 T cell receptor beta chains share one sample of origin, sequenced in a study of T cell responses to AZD1222 COVID-19 vaccine. Sequencing used immunoSEQ multiplex PCR; TCRdb keeps in-frame clones, though not all of them. The sample includes about 70,000 clones, roughly 86% of them seen just once. Source: peripheral blood, taken on day 0 of MenACWY control vaccination. The receptors shown here come from an adult in good health.

This clone occurred once. The chain is built from TRBV19 and TRBJ1-5; a weak D match, TRBD1 (5 bases). There are 16 residues in the CDR3. CDR1 LNHDA and CDR2 SQIVND come from the germline V gene (reference sequence). The V end lost 5 bases, the J end lost 0 bases, and 14 bases lay between the germline ends. The CDR3 sequence: CASSLWGRHSNQPQHF. Here the CDR3 DNA reads TGTGCCAGTAGTCTGTGGGGACGGCATAGCAATCAGCCCCAGCATTTT.

V usage is TRBV12-3 or TRBV12-4 and J usage is TRBJ1-5; TRBD1 aligns across 7 bases. Trimming took 6 bases from V and 7 from J; bases not matched to a gene: 6. The CDR3 loop spans 13 amino acids. The CDR3 DNA reads as TGTGCCAGCAGCCAGACAGGGAAACAGCCCCAGCATTTT. This translates into CASSQTGKQPQHF.

The V gene is TRBV27, the J gene TRBJ1-2; D is unresolved. This CDR3 spans 14 amino acids. Germline loops: CDR1 MNHEY, CDR2 SMNVEV (reference sequence). Trimming removed 4 bases from V and 7 bases from J, with 16 bases in between. The CDR3 reads CASSSHQVKSGYTF. CDR3 coding DNA: TGTGCCAGCAGTTCACATCAGGTGAAAAGTGGCTACACCTTC.

This chain connects TRBV5-6 to TRBJ2-1; no reliable D call. Germline CDR1 reads SGHDT; CDR2 reads YYEEEE. The germline V and J ends were trimmed by 4 bases and 0 bases, with 8 bases remaining between them. The CDR3 is 14 residues long. The CDR3 nucleotides are TGTGCCAGCAGCCGCCGGAACTCCTACAATGAGCAGTTCTTC. Its translation is CASSRRNSYNEQFF.

The CDR3 nucleotides are TGTGCCAGCAGCGGCGGGACTAGCGGGAACTACGAGCAGTACTTC. Its protein product is CASSGGTSGNYEQYF. The gene calls are TRBV7-9 and TRBJ2-7; 13 nucleotides agree with TRBD2. This CDR3 spans 15 amino acids. V gave up 5 bases and J gave up 3 bases; unmatched junction bases: 4. Germline V gene sequence: CDR1 SEHNR, CDR2 FQNEAQ (reference sequence).

The chain recombines TRBV7-8 with TRBJ2-1; 11 bases agree with TRBD2. CDR1 is SGHVS, CDR2 FQNEAQ, per germline. This CDR3 has 14 residues. Germline trimming cut 6 bases from V and 7 bases from J; bases unmatched to any gene: 5. The CDR3 loop reads CASSVAGGPNEQFF. Here the CDR3 DNA reads TGTGCCAGCAGTGTAGCGGGGGGGCCTAATGAGCAGTTCTTC. Looking up the rest from reference TRBV7-8 and TRBJ2-1 gives the full variable domain: GAGVSQSPRYKVAKRGQDVALRCDPISGHVSLFWYQQALGQGPEFLTYFQNEAQLDKSGLPSDRFFAERPEGSVSTLKIQRTQQEDSAVYLCASSVAGGPNEQFFGPGTRLTVL.

The chain has TRBV6-5 and TRBJ1-2; D remains unclear. The germline V gene encodes CDR1 MNHEY and CDR2 SVGAGI. V lost 0 bases, J lost 4 bases, and 12 bases lay in between. This CDR3 region has 15 residues. DNA for the CDR3: TGTGCCAGCAGTTACTCTCGATCTGGTGGCTATGGCTACACCTTC. This encodes CASSYSRSGGYGYTF.

V and J are TRBV7-3 and TRBJ1-1, with a possible D match to TRBD1 (5 bases). V was shortened by 6 bases and J by 5 bases, with 19 bases between the two germline ends. The CDR3 runs to 15 residues. Germline values: CDR1 SGHTA, CDR2 FQGTGA. CDR3 nucleotide sequence: TGTGCCAGCAGTTTTCTCGGGGCAGGGAGGACTGAAGCTTTCTTT. Amino acids: CASSFLGAGRTEAFF.

The chain joins TRBV5-1 to TRBJ1-1; D is possibly TRBD1 (6 bases). V was trimmed by 8 bases and J by 1 base, leaving 15 bases between them. This CDR3 spans 14 amino acids. Germline assignment: CDR1 SGHRS and CDR2 YFSETQ. This chain's CDR3 is CASGQGRGNTEAFF. CDR3 sequence (DNA): TGCGCCAGTGGACAAGGCAGGGGGAACACTGAAGCTTTCTTT. Full variable domain (rest looked up from reference TRBV5-1 and TRBJ1-1): KAGVTQTPRYLIKTRGQQVTLSCSPISGHRSVSWYQQTPGQGLQFLFEYFSETQRNKGNFPGRFSGRQFSNSRSEMNVSTLELGDSALYLCASGQGRGNTEAFFGQGTRLTVV.

The J gene is TRBJ2-4, the V gene TRBV30; D is possibly TRBD2 (6 bases). Between the trimmed V and J ends, which lost 4 bases and 0 bases, there was a span of 10 bases. Per germline, CDR1 GTSNPN and CDR2 SVGIG (reference sequence). This CDR3 region has 14 residues. CDR3 residues: CAWTEGLAKNIQYF. In nucleotides, the CDR3 is TGTGCCTGGACGGAGGGACTAGCCAAAAACATTCAGTACTTC.

This sequence joins TRBV2 and TRBJ2-7; D may be TRBD1 or TRBD2 (5 bases each). This CDR3 contains 13 residues. CDR1 and CDR2 from the germline V gene are SNHLY and FYNNEI. V was shortened by 3 bases and J by 2 bases, with 8 bases between the two germline ends. CDR3 residues: CASSDQGAYEQYF. CDR3 DNA sequence: TGTGCCAGCAGTGACCAGGGAGCCTACGAGCAGTACTTC.

The chain has TRBV19 and TRBJ1-6; tentatively, D is TRBD1 (6 bases). This CDR3 contains 14 residues. CDR1 LNHDA and CDR2 SQIVND come from the germline V gene (reference sequence). V lost 5 bases and J 7 bases, leaving 12 bases between the germline ends. This CDR3 is CASSETGRNSPLHF. In DNA form, the CDR3 reads TGTGCCAGTAGTGAGACAGGCCGGAATTCACCCCTCCACTTT.

The chain links TRBV7-9 to TRBJ2-5; D possibly matches TRBD1 or TRBD2 (6 bases each). V lost 3 bases to trimming and J lost 5 bases, with 13 bases between them. This CDR3 has 14 residues. CDR1 is SEHNR and CDR2 is FQNEAQ in the germline V gene (reference sequence). The CDR3 coding sequence is TGTGCCAGCAGCTTCCCGGGGGCTGGGGAGACCCAGTACTTC. It yields the protein CASSFPGAGETQYF.

The chain has TRBV11-2 and TRBJ1-2; TRBD1 matches 7 bases. The CDR3 is 14 amino acids. Germline assignment: CDR1 SGHAT and CDR2 FQNNGV. V lost 5 bases and J lost 0; bases outside the gene matches: 3. CDR3 amino acids: CASSIGQANYGYTF. CDR3 bases: TGTGCCAGCAGCATCGGACAGGCTAACTATGGCTACACCTTC.

This chain uses TRBV29-1 with TRBJ2-3; D gene ambiguous. The CDR3 spans 13 residues. CDR1 and CDR2 (germline): SQVTM, ANQGSEA. The V and J ends lost 7 bases and 2 bases respectively, with 13 bases between them. DNA of the CDR3: TGCAGCGGATCTTTTAGAGCCACAGATACGCAGTATTTT. It codes for CSGSFRATDTQYF.

The rearrangement links TRBV5-4 to TRBJ2-2, with 10 nucleotides matching TRBD2. This CDR3 region has 15 residues. CDR1 SGHNT and CDR2 YYREEE come from the germline V gene (reference sequence). The junction had 6 bases not matched to a gene; V was cut back by 1 base and J by 9 bases. CDR3 sequence: CASSLKSGGARELFF. CDR3 nucleotides: TGTGCCAGCAGCTTGAAGAGCGGGGGGGCCCGGGAGCTGTTTTTT.

The CDR3 protein is CASSLGGTGKNEQFF. The CDR3 bases are TGTGCCAGCAGTTTGGGTGGGACAGGGAAGAATGAGCAGTTCTTC. The chain joins TRBV6-6 to TRBJ2-1, with 9 bases that match TRBD1. Trimming removed 4 bases from V and 7 bases from J; junction bases left unmatched: 8. The germline V gene encodes CDR1 MNHNY and CDR2 SVGAGI (reference sequence). This CDR3 region has 15 residues.

The V and J genes are TRBV28 and TRBJ1-3; 8 nucleotides align to TRBD1. Trimming cost V 5 bases and J 0 bases; bases outside gene matches: 6. CDR1 and CDR2 from the germline V gene are MDHEN and SYDVKM. CDR3 size: 16 residues. The CDR3 loop reads CASSIPGQVSGNTIYF. In nucleotides, the CDR3 is TGTGCCAGCAGTATCCCGGGACAGGTCTCTGGAAACACCATATATTTT. The full variable domain, with the rest looked up from reference TRBV28 and TRBJ1-3, is DVKVTQSSRYLVKRTGEKVFLECVQDMDHENMFWYRQDPGLGLRLIYFSYDVKMKEKGDIPEGYSVSREKKERFSLILESASTNQTSMYLCASSIPGQVSGNTIYFGEGSWLTVV.

J is TRBJ1-3 and V is TRBV28; D uncertain. Trimming took off 6 bases at V and 1 base at J, with 7 bases between the two ends. In germline, CDR1 is MDHEN, CDR2 SYDVKM. CDR3 size: 13 residues. CDR3 nucleotides: TGTGCCAGCAGCTTAGGATCTGGAAACACCATATATTTT. Encoded protein: CASSLGSGNTIYF.

The chain combines TRBV24-1 with TRBJ1-1; D is undetermined. V was shortened by 5 bases and J by 4 bases, with 10 bases between the two germline ends. Looked up from germline, CDR1 is KGHDR and CDR2 is SFDVKD. The CDR3 runs to 13 residues. The CDR3 region has the DNA TGTGCCACCAGTGGAGCACGGAGCACTGAAGCTTTCTTT. This codes for CATSGARSTEAFF.

Here the CDR3 reads CASSQGTSMTDTQYF. CDR3 coding DNA: TGTGCCAGCAGCCAAGGGACTAGCATGACTGATACGCAGTATTTT. The chain joins TRBV14 to TRBJ2-3; 8 bases are a match to TRBD2. Germline assignment: CDR1 SGHDN and CDR2 FVKESK. The V segment lost 1 base and the J segment 6 bases; nucleotides outside the gene matches: 6. The CDR3 extends over 15 amino acids. The full variable domain, rest sourced from reference TRBV14 and TRBJ2-3, is EAGVTQFPSHSVIEKGQTVTLRCDPISGHDNLYWYRRVMGKEIKFLLHFVKESKQDESGMPNNRFLAERTGGTYSTLKVQPAELEDSGVYFCASSQGTSMTDTQYFGPGTRLTVL.

This clone was picked up one time. The rearrangement uses TRBV2 and TRBJ1-2; 10 bases align to TRBD1. CDR1 and CDR2 (germline): SNHLY, FYNNEI. The J segment lost 7 bases and the V segment lost 5 bases, leaving 10 bases of the junction unmatched. This CDR3 has 15 residues. CDR3 nucleotides: TGTGCCAGCAGTTTAATTTCGACAGGGGGCCCTGGCTACACCTTC. Translated: CASSLISTGGPGYTF.

This rearrangement joins TRBV2 to TRBJ1-1; the match to TRBD1 covers 7 bases. This CDR3 comprises 12 residues. Germline lookup yields CDR1 SNHLY and CDR2 FYNNEI. The V gene end was trimmed by 6 bases and the J gene end by 6 bases; junction bases not matched to a gene: 4. In DNA form, the CDR3 reads TGTGCCAGCAGCGCCCAGGGGGCTGAAGCTTTCTTT. This sequence encodes CASSAQGAEAFF. The variable domain in full, completed from reference TRBV2 and TRBJ1-1, reads EPEVTQTPSHQVTQMGQEVILRCVPISNHLYFYWYRQILGQKVEFLVSFYNNEISEKSEIFDDQFSVERPDGSNFTLKIRSTKLEDSAMYFCASSAQGAEAFFGQGTRLTVV.

The V gene is TRBV11-2, the J gene TRBJ2-3; 11 positions match TRBD2. Per the germline V gene, CDR1 is SGHAT and CDR2 is FQNNGV. Trimming cost V 5 bases and J 4 bases; bases outside gene matches: 5. This CDR3 has 15 amino acids. The CDR3 is CASSQLAGVADTQYF. The CDR3 coding sequence is TGTGCCAGCAGCCAACTAGCGGGGGTTGCAGATACGCAGTATTTT.